The clone carrying this T cell receptor (beta chain) was seen just once. Germline CDR1 LGHDT, CDR2 YNNKEL (reference sequence). The CDR3 runs to 17 residues. The V and J ends lost 0 bases and 0 bases, in that order; junction bases with no gene match: 3. TCRdb's copy holds only in-frame clones and misses some; the assay was immunoSEQ multiplex PCR. The sample carries a few hundred thousand clones, roughly nine tenths recorded once. This specimen belongs to a study of blood T cell repertoires in COVID-19. Study as a whole: In each case, the material was cDNA or gDNA derived from T cells, B-cell-depleted T cells, or PBMCs.

The material sequenced was PBMCs or T cells enriched from blood (not recorded which). The chain links TRBV3-1 (or the pseudogene TRBV3-2) to TRBJ1-1, with 11 nucleotides matching TRBD1. This sequence was found in a woman aged 30 to 39 who had recovered from COVID-19. The DNA of the CDR3 is TGTGCCAGCAGCCAAGATAGGACAGGGGGCATGAACACTGAAGCTTTCTTT. This translates into CASSQDRTGGMNTEAFF.